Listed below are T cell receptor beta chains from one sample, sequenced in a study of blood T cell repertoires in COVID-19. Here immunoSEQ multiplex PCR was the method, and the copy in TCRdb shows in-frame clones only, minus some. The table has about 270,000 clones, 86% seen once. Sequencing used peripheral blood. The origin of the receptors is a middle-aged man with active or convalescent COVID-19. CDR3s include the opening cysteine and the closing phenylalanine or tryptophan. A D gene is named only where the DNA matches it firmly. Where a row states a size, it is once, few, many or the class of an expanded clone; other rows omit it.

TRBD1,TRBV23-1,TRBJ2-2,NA,CASSRKTGGGKGRAGSNTGELFF,TGCGCCAGCAGCCGGAAGACAGGGGGCGGTAAGGGCCGTGCTGGGTCGAACACCGGGGAGCTGTTTTTT
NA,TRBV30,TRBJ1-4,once,CAWSAPSTGNSEKLFF,TGTGCCTGGAGCGCTCCTTCGACAGGCAACTCTGAAAAACTGTTTTTT
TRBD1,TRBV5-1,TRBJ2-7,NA,CASSLAGQGHYEQYF,TGCGCCAGCAGCTTGGCGGGACAGGGGCACTACGAGCAGTACTTC
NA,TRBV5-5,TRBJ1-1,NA,CASSPPGGAEAFF,TGTGCCAGCAGCCCGCCGGGGGGAGCTGAAGCTTTCTTT
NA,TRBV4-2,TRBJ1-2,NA,CASSQDLGREDGYTF,TGTGCCAGCAGCCAAGATCTGGGCAGGGAGGACGGCTACACCTTC
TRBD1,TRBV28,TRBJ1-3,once,CASSLGQVTSGNTIYF,TGTGCCAGCAGTTTAGGACAGGTTACCTCTGGAAACACCATATATTTT
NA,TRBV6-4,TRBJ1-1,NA,CASSSTPAAPEAFF,TGTGCCAGCAGTTCTACGCCCGCTGCTCCTGAAGCTTTCTTT
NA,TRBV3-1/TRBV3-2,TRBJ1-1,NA,CASSRITAGTEAFF,TGTGCCAGCAGCCGTATAACAGCGGGCACTGAAGCTTTCTTT
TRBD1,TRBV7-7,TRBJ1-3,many,CASSFDRGDTIYF,TGTGCCAGCAGCTTTGACAGGGGAGACACCATATATTTT
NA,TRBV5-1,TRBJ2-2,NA,CASIAGSTGELFF,TGCGCCAGCATTGCGGGGAGCACCGGGGAGCTGTTTTTT
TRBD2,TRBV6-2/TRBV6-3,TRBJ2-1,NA,CASSYRLAGGPSEQFF,TGTGCCAGCAGTTATCGACTAGCGGGGGGGCCCAGTGAGCAGTTCTTC
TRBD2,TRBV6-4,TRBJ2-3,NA,CASSSSGSSSDTQYF,TGTGCCAGCAGCTCTAGCGGGAGTTCTTCAGATACGCAGTATTTT
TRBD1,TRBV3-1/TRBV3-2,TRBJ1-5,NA,CASSQTGGGQPQHF,TGTGCCAGCAGCCAGACAGGGGGAGGCCAGCCCCAGCATTTT
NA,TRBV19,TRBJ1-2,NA,CASSIVSIGQGYGYTF,TGTGCCAGTAGTATAGTATCGATAGGGCAGGGCTATGGCTACACCTTC
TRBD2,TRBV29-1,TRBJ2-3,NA,CSVTPSGSGTDTQYF,TGCAGCGTTACCCCTAGCGGGAGTGGCACAGATACGCAGTATTTT
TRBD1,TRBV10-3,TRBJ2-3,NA,CAIGQGGGGDTQYF,TGTGCCATCGGACAGGGGGGTGGTGGAGATACGCAGTATTTT
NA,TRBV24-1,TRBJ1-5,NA,CATSAGGGQPQHF,TGTGCCACCAGTGCTGGGGGAGGGCAGCCCCAGCATTTT
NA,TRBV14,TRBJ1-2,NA,CASSQAWGGSGYTF,TGTGCCAGCAGCCAAGCTTGGGGGGGTTCTGGCTACACCTTC
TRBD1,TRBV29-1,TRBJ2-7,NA,CSVTTPDRGGWDEQYF,TGCAGCGTGACTACGCCTGACAGGGGGGGCTGGGACGAGCAGTACTTC
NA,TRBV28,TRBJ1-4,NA,CASSLLLWWEGNEKLFF,TGTGCCAGCAGTTTACTCCTCTGGTGGGAGGGTAATGAAAAACTGTTTTTT
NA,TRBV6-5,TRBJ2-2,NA,CASSSRGVNTGELFF,TGTGCCAGCAGTTCCAGGGGGGTAAACACCGGGGAGCTGTTTTTT
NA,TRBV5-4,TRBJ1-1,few,CASSPLTGRGSEAFF,TGTGCCAGCAGCCCTCTAACGGGGAGGGGATCTGAAGCTTTCTTT
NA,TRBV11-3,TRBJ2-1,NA,CASSLGWGGLRNEQFF,TGTGCCAGCAGCTTAGGCTGGGGGGGGCTCAGGAATGAGCAGTTCTTC
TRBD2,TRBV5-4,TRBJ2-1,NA,CASSSVGTSGNEQFF,TGTGCCAGCAGCTCAGTAGGGACTAGCGGTAATGAGCAGTTCTTC
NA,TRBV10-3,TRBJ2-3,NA,CAISETNPDTQYF,TGTGCCATCAGTGAGACTAACCCAGATACGCAGTATTTT
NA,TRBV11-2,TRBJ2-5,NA,CASTPRGHPETQYF,TGTGCCAGCACCCCCAGGGGACATCCCGAGACCCAGTACTTC
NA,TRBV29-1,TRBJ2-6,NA,CSVVLVAFGAGANVLTF,TGCAGCGTTGTTCTAGTAGCGTTTGGTGCTGGGGCCAACGTCCTGACTTTC
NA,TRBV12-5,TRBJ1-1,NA,CASGLSRGGLGEAFF,TGTGCTAGTGGTCTTAGCAGGGGCGGGTTGGGTGAAGCTTTCTTT
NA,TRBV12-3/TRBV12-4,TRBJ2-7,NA,CASSRGNYEQYF,TGTGCCAGCAGTCGCGGGAACTACGAGCAGTACTTC
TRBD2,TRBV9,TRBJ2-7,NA,CASSVAPSGDYYEQYF,TGTGCCAGCAGCGTAGCTCCTAGCGGCGACTACTACGAGCAGTACTTC
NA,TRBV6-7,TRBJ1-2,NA,CASSYPPRQANYGYTF,TGTGCCAGCAGTTACCCCCCCCGACAGGCCAACTATGGCTACACCTTC
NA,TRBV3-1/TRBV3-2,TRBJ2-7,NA,CASSQAWGLQYF,TGTGCCAGCAGCCAAGCCTGGGGCCTGCAGTACTTC
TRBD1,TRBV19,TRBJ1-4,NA,CASSIGTGGEKLFF,TGTGCCAGTAGTATAGGGACAGGGGGCGAAAAACTGTTTTTT
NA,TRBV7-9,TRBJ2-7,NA,CASSLAQGNYEQYF,TGTGCCAGCAGCTTAGCCCAGGGAAACTACGAGCAGTACTTC
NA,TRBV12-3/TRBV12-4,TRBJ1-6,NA,CASKLGINSPLHF,TGTGCCAGCAAGCTAGGAATCAATTCACCCCTCCACTTT
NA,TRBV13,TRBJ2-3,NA,CASSLQTAGGTDTQYF,TGTGCCAGCAGCCTTCAGACAGCCGGTGGCACAGATACGCAGTATTTT
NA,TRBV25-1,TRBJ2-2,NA,CAVKGRGLSGELFF,TGTGCCGTAAAGGGCAGGGGTTTGTCCGGGGAGCTGTTTTTT
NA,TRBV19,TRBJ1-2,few,CASSIDLSTGLSYGYTF,TGTGCCAGTAGTATAGATCTTTCGACAGGTTTATCCTATGGCTACACCTTC
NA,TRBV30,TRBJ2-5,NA,CAWSLPLGLGETQYF,TGTGCCTGGAGTCTCCCGCTGGGGCTCGGGGAGACCCAGTACTTC
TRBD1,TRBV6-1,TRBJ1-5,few,CASSEALDRGNQPQHF,TGTGCCAGCAGTGAAGCCCTGGACAGGGGGAATCAGCCCCAGCATTTT
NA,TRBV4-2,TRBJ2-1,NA,CASSHEQGRYNEQFF,TGTGCCAGCAGCCACGAACAGGGAAGGTACAATGAGCAGTTCTTC
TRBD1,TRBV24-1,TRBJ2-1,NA,CATAGTGLEQFF,TGTGCCACCGCGGGGACAGGGTTGGAGCAGTTCTTC
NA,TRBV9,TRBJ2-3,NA,CASSVGQGSDTQYF,TGTGCCAGCAGCGTAGGCCAGGGGTCAGATACGCAGTATTTT
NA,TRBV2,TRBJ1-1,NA,CASKVDTLNTEAFF,TGTGCCAGCAAGGTCGACACCTTGAACACTGAAGCTTTCTTT
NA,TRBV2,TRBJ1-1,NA,CASSRVEGTEAFF,TGTGCCAGCAGTAGGGTGGAGGGCACTGAAGCTTTCTTT
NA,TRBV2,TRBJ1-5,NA,CASSEDSYAGQPQHF,TGTGCCAGCAGTGAGGACAGCTACGCAGGTCAGCCCCAGCATTTT
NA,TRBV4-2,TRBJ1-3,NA,CASSQKQGYTIYF,TGTGCCAGCAGCCAAAAACAGGGTTACACCATATATTTT
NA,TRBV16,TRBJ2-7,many,CASSHYRAAYEQYF,TGTGCCAGCAGCCACTACAGGGCGGCCTACGAGCAGTACTTC
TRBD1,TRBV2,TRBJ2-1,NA,CASRTRDSSSNEQFF,TGTGCCAGCAGGACCCGGGACAGTTCTTCCAATGAGCAGTTCTTC
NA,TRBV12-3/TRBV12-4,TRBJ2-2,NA,CASSLTNTGELFF,TGTGCCAGCAGTCTAACGAACACCGGGGAGCTGTTTTTT
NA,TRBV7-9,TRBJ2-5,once,CASSRDTSQETQYF,TGTGCCAGCAGCCGGGACACCTCCCAAGAGACCCAGTACTTC
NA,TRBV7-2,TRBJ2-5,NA,CASSFSQSETQYF,TGTGCCAGCAGCTTTTCACAGTCCGAGACCCAGTACTTC